This T cell receptor (beta chain) was documented in a study of tumor-infiltrating lymphocytes in primary liver carcinoma. General study points: Tumor-adjacent and tumor-blood pairs shared less of their repertoires than tumor region pairs shared. Tumors had a top-250-clone fraction that was significantly higher than blood (p = 0.039). Researchers report that only about 7.5-25% of top clones turned up in all five tumor regions.

Concerning this clonotype itself: Its antigen is undetermined. The CDR3 does not end in the conserved phenylalanine or tryptophan, so this is likely a read error.

Total RNA and DNA came together from approximately 20-30 mg of bulk tissue without cell sorting. By surgical resection, the patients were treated for their primary liver carcinoma. Starting from 500 ng of total RNA, TCR beta cDNA was produced with a primer in the constant region. A slightly modified ARM-PCR protocol with three nested multiplex PCR rounds produced these TCR beta libraries. The first two PCR rounds used TRBV1-TRBV30 forward primers with a C-beta reverse primer, nine to ten cycles each. TCRdb re-called the multiplex PCR reads with MiXCR, one entry per CDR3 protein. Altogether around 190,000 distinct CDR3 sequences are present, around four fifths being singletons, with the ten largest covering less than 20%. The germline CDR1 and CDR2 sequences are SGHAT and FQNNGV. The CDR3 length is 15 residues. Trimming pared 8 bases from V and 1 base from J, leaving 15 bases between.

The TCR originated in a man in his forties or fifties with primary liver carcinoma and hepatitis B virus infection. The sequenced material came from tumor tissue from primary liver carcinoma. The rearrangement joins TRBV11-2 to TRBJ2-1; maybe TRBD2 (6 bases). The CDR3 region is CASGPGTSSYNEQFY. As DNA, the CDR3 is TGTGCCAGCGGCCCTGGGACTTCTTCCTACAATGAGCAGTTCTAC.